The 5 T cell receptor beta chains listed next were all sequenced from one sample in a study of blood T cell repertoires in COVID-19. Produced via immunoSEQ multiplex PCR; TCRdb's table is partial and in-frame only. The sample carries about 190,000 clones, about 80% recorded once. Input material: peripheral blood. These receptors were obtained from a woman aged 60-75 years with COVID-19, enrolled during active disease.

V usage is TRBV3-1 (or the pseudogene TRBV3-2) and J usage is TRBJ1-6; TRBD1 agrees at 7 bases. V dropped 4 bases and J dropped 7; count of bases not matched to a gene: 10. The CDR3 loop spans 16 amino acids. CDR1 is LGHDT and CDR2 is YNNKEL in the germline V gene (reference sequence). CDR3 residues: CASSRGAGGINSPLHF. As DNA, the CDR3 is TGTGCCAGCAGCCGGGGGGCAGGGGGTATAAATTCACCCCTCCACTTT.

This chain joins TRBV4-1 and TRBJ2-5; D ambiguous. CDR1 is MGHRA, CDR2 YSYEKL, per germline. V lost 0 bases to trimming and J lost 1 base, with 12 bases between them. The CDR3 consists of 16 residues. The CDR3 loop reads CASSQDRVGGQETQYF. The CDR3 DNA sequence: TGCGCCAGCAGCCAAGATCGGGTCGGCGGCCAAGAGACCCAGTACTTC.

The genes are TRBV27 and TRBJ2-1; 9 bases align to TRBD2. Germline CDR1 is MNHEY and CDR2 is SMNVEV (reference sequence). The V segment lost 3 bases and the J segment 8 bases; nucleotides outside the gene matches: 8. This CDR3 spans 15 amino acids. CDR3 nucleotides: TGTGCCAGCAGTTTTGTGTCTAGCGGGAAGGATGAGCAGTTCTTC. Amino acids: CASSFVSSGKDEQFF.

The V and J genes are TRBV3-1 (or the pseudogene TRBV3-2) and TRBJ1-2; 8 nucleotides line up with TRBD1. The germline V gene encodes CDR1 LGHDT and CDR2 YNNKEL (reference sequence). Trimming cost V 5 bases and J 4 bases; bases outside gene matches: 6. The CDR3 consists of 14 residues. The CDR3 DNA reads TGTGCCAGCAGCTTCGGACAGGGAAGCTATGGCTACACCTTC. Translating it yields CASSFGQGSYGYTF.

The chain employs TRBV7-9 and TRBJ1-1; D not certain. Germline-derived CDR1 and CDR2 are SEHNR and FQNEAQ (reference sequence). The CDR3 runs 17 residues. V gave up 0 bases and J gave up 0 bases, with 14 bases separating them. CDR3 residues: CASSLARVGLMNTEAFF. The CDR3 nucleotides read TGTGCCAGCAGCTTAGCGAGGGTTGGGCTTATGAACACTGAAGCTTTCTTT.